This T cell receptor (beta chain) stems from a study of CD8+ T cells in alopecia areata. Study details: Oral tofacitinib (5 to 10 mg twice daily) was administered to treated patients.

This clone occurred a few times. Its matching antigen is unknown. Germline CDR1 reads LNHDA; CDR2 reads SQIVND (reference sequence). The J segment lost 4 bases and the V segment lost 6 bases, leaving 8 bases of the junction unmatched. The CDR3 consists of 15 residues. Overall study results and limits: It was lesional scalp, especially alopecia totalis/universalis, that showed higher clonality than normal scalp.

Treatment noted: oral pan-JAK inhibitor, 5-10 mg twice daily. Lesional scalp punch biopsies and peripheral blood were collected from alopecia areata patients. PBMCs, the starting material, were the source of sorted CD4+ and CD8+ T cells. In each case, RNA was isolated and then reverse transcribed into cDNA as the sequencing template. Produced via immunoSEQ multiplex PCR; TCRdb's table is partial and in-frame only. This repertoire shows 190,000 or so clones, about three fifths found once; its top ten account for more than 5.5%. Source: CD4+ T cells sorted from blood, taken at week 24, from a patient treated with tofacitinib. This TCR was recovered from a human donor with alopecia areata. The chain couples TRBV19 to TRBJ2-7; 11 bases are a match to TRBD1. The CDR3 nucleotides are TGTGCCAGTAGCTATACCGGGACAGGGGGATACGAGCAGTACTTC. Translation: CASSYTGTGGYEQYF.